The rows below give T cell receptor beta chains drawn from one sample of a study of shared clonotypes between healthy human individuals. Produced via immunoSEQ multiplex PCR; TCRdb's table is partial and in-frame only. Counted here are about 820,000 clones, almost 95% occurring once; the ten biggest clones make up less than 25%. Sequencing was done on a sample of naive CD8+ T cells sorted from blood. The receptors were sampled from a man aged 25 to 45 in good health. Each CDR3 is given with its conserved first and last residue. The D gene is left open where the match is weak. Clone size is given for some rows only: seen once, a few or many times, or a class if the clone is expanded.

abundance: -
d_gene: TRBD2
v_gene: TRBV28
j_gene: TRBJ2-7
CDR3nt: TGTGCCAGCAGTCACCCCCAAAGGTCGGCTAGCGGTAACTACGAGCAGTACTTC
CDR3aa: CASSHPQRSASGNYEQYF

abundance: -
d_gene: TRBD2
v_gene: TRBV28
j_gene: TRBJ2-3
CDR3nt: TGTGCCAGCAGTCCAGCGGGGTTCACAGATACGCAGTATTTT
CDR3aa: CASSPAGFTDTQYF

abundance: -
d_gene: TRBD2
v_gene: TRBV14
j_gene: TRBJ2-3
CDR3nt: TGTGCCAGCAGCCAAGCGGTAGCGGGAGTAGATACGCAGTATTTT
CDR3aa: CASSQAVAGVDTQYF

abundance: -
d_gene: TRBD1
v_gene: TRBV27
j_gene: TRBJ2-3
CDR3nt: TGTGCCAGCAGTTCGGACAGGGCCACAGATACGCAGTATTTT
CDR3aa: CASSSDRATDTQYF

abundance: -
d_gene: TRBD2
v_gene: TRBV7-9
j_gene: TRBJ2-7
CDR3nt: TGTGCCAGCAGCTTAGAAGGACTAGCGGGGGAGCAGTACTTC
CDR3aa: CASSLEGLAGEQYF

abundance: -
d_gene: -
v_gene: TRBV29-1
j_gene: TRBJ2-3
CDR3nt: TGCAGCGTTGGGCCGGGGAACACAGATACGCAGTATTTT
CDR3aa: CSVGPGNTDTQYF

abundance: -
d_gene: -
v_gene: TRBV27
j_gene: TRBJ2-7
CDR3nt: TGTGCCAGCAGTTTAGCCATTAGCTACGAGCAGTACTTC
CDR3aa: CASSLAISYEQYF

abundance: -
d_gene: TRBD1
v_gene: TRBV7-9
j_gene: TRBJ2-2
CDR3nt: TGTGCCAGCAGCCCCCGGCGTATAGCCCAGGGGGCCGGGGAGCTGTTTTTT
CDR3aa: CASSPRRIAQGAGELFF

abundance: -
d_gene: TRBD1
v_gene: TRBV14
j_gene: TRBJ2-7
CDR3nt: TGTGCCAGCAGCCAAGCCGGGACAGGTGTCCACGAGCAGTACTTC
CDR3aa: CASSQAGTGVHEQYF

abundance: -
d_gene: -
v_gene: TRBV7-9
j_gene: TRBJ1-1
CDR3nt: TGTGCCAGCAGCTCAAGCCGGGACGGACTAGTCAACACTGAAGCTTTCTTT
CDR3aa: CASSSSRDGLVNTEAFF

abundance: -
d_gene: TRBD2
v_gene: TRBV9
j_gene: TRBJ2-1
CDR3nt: TGTGCCAGCAGCATCGGACTAGCGGGAGTTAGCGATGAGCAGTTCTTC
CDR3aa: CASSIGLAGVSDEQFF

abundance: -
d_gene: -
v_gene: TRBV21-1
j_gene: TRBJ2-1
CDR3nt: TGTGCCAGCAGCAAACGCCCGGACATCGGATCCTACAATGAGCAGTTCTTC
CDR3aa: CASSKRPDIGSYNEQFF

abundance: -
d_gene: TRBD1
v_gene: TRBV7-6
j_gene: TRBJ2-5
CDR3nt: TGTGCCAGCAGCTCCGGGACAGGGGGCGGGAAAGAGACCCAGTACTTC
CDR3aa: CASSSGTGGGKETQYF

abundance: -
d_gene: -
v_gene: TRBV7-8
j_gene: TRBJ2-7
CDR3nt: TGTGCCAGCGAGGGCTTAGGGCTAGCGCCGACCTACGAGCAGTACTTC
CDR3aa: CASEGLGLAPTYEQYF

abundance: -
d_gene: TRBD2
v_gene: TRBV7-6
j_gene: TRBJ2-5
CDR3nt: TGTGCCAGCAGCTTAGTTCGCGATGGACTAGCGGATGAAGAGACCCAGTACTTC
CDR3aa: CASSLVRDGLADEETQYF

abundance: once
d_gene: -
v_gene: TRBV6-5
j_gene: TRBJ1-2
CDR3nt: TGTGCCGCCTCCCCGGTAGGGAACTATGGCTACACCTTC
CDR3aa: CAASPVGNYGYTF

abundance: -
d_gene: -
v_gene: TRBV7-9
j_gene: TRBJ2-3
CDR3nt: TGTGCCAGCAGCCTAAGGCAGGGAAGGTGGGATACGCAGTATTTT
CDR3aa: CASSLRQGRWDTQYF

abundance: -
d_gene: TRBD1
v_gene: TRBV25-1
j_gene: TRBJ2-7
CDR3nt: TGTGCCAGCGAGGGGGACAGCTCCTACGAGCAGTACTTC
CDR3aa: CASEGDSSYEQYF

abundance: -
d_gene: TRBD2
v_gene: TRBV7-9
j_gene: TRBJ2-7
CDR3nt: TGTGCCAGCAGCACTAGCGAAGGGGCCTACGAGCAGTACTTC
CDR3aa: CASSTSEGAYEQYF

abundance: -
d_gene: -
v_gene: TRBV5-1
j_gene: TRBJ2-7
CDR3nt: TGCGCCAGCAGCTTGTATACAGGGCACTACGAGCAGTACTTC
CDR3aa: CASSLYTGHYEQYF

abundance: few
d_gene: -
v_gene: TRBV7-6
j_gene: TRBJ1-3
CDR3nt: TGTGCCAGCAGCTTAGGAACGGGGCTCTCTGGAAACACCATATATTTT
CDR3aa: CASSLGTGLSGNTIYF

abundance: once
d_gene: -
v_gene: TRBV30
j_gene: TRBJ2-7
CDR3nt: TGTGCCTGGACCTCCCGGATCCCGGGATACGAGCAGTACTTC
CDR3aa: CAWTSRIPGYEQYF

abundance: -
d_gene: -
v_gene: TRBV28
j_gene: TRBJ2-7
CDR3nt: TGTGCCAGCAGCCAGGTGCCGGGGACCGGGGTCTACGAGCAGTACTTC
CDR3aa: CASSQVPGTGVYEQYF

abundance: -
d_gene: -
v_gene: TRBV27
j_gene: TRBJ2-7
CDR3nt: TGTGCCAGCAGCACGCCACCCGGGACTTACCCATACGAGCAGTACTTC
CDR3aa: CASSTPPGTYPYEQYF

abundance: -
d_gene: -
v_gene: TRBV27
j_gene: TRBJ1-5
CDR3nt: TGTGCCAGCAGGCCATCCCTTATTAGCAATCAGCCCCAGCATTTT
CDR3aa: CASRPSLISNQPQHF

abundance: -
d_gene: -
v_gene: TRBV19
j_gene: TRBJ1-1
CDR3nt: TGTGCCAGTAGTACCCCCCAGGATCCGAACACTGAAGCTTTCTTT
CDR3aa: CASSTPQDPNTEAFF

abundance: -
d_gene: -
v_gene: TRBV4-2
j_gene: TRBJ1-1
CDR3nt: TGTGCCAGCAGCCGTCGGGAAAATGATGAAGCTTTCTTT
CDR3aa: CASSRRENDEAFF